Sequencing of this T cell receptor beta chain was carried out in a study of T cells in Graves' hyperthyroidism and ophthalmopathy. Notes on the study in general: From stable hyperthyroidism, ophthalmopathy was separated by a 13 V-J model.

Amplified regions were TCR beta CDR3 sequences from RNA transcripts. The study used the HTBI primer set for a first-round RT-PCR of the TCR CDR3. TCRdb re-derived calls from the multiplex PCR reads in MiXCR, one entry per CDR3 protein. The sample holds hundreds of thousands of distinct CDR3 sequences, roughly 45% seen once. Of note for this clonotype: Its antigen is not known.

The receptor was isolated from an adult man with Graves' disease, either hyperthyroidism or ophthalmopathy (not recorded which). What was sequenced was peripheral blood or thyroid tissue (not recorded which).

The CDR3 spells CASSYPPSGPSSYEQYF. The CDR3 nucleotides read TGTGCCAGCAGTTATCCCCCAAGCGGGCCAAGCTCCTACGAGCAGTACTTC. V is TRBV6-5 and J is TRBJ2-7, with D perhaps matching TRBD2 (6 bases). The V end was cut by 3 bases, the J end by 0 bases, with 18 bases between. The CDR3 sequence is 17 residues long. Germline V gene data show CDR1 as MNHEY and CDR2 as SVGAGI.